These 22 T cell receptor beta chains originate from one sample sequenced in a study of blood T cell repertoires in COVID-19. Assay: immunoSEQ multiplex PCR; the TCRdb copy retains only in-frame clones and omits some. The repertoire holds tens of thousands of clones, with more than 75% as singletons. The sequencing input was peripheral blood. The receptors stem from a human donor in a cohort sampled during active COVID-19.

The chain couples TRBV3-1 (or the pseudogene TRBV3-2) to TRBJ1-2; maybe TRBD1 (6 bases). The CDR3 contains 16 residues. CDR1 and CDR2 (germline): LGHDT, YNNKEL (reference sequence). The V end was cut by 0 bases, the J end by 5 bases, with 16 bases between. In DNA, the CDR3 is TGTGCCAGCAGCCAAGATTGGGGGCAGGGTGATTATGGCTACACCTTC. The encoded protein is CASSQDWGQGDYGYTF.

This clone was seen only once. DNA for the CDR3: TGTGCCAGTCGACCGGGGGGAACTAACTATGGCTACACCTTC. Translated, it gives CASRPGGTNYGYTF. V usage is TRBV19 and J usage is TRBJ1-2; tentative D call: TRBD1 (5 bases). The CDR3 has 14 amino acids. Germline loops: CDR1 LNHDA, CDR2 SQIVND (reference sequence). V dropped 8 bases and J dropped 0 bases, with 13 bases sitting between them.

This clone has just a few counts. Other DNA sequences in this specimen translate into the identical CDR3. This rearrangement joins TRBV9 to TRBJ2-7, with a tentative D call TRBD2 (5 bases). The CDR3 loop spans 13 amino acids. The V end was cut by 2 bases, the J end by 0 bases, with 6 bases between. CDR1 and CDR2 (germline): SGDLS, YYNGEE. This CDR3 reads CASSVGDSYEQYF. Here the CDR3 DNA reads TGTGCCAGCAGCGTCGGGGACTCCTACGAGCAGTACTTC.

The V and J genes are TRBV29-1 and TRBJ1-2, with 12 bases lining up with TRBD1. Germline V gives CDR1 SQVTM, CDR2 ANQGSEA. There are 16 residues in the CDR3. V lost 3 bases and J lost 4; bases outside the gene matches: 9. CDR3: CSVERWEGQGAYGYTF. CDR3 nucleotides: TGCAGCGTTGAGCGGTGGGAGGGACAGGGGGCCTATGGCTACACCTTC.

This chain joins TRBV27 and TRBJ1-1, with TRBD1 matching over 9 bases. With 6 bases clipped from V and 1 base from J, the junction kept 6 bases outside the gene matches. From germline, CDR1 is MNHEY and CDR2 SMNVEV (reference sequence). The CDR3 runs 15 residues. The CDR3 bases are TGTGCCAGCAGGAAACAGGGGGCGAAGAACACTGAAGCTTTCTTT. The encoded protein is CASRKQGAKNTEAFF.

CDR3 sequence: CASSVDQGSTYEQYF. The CDR3, as DNA: TGTGCCAGCAGCGTAGATCAGGGAAGCACCTACGAGCAGTACTTC. The chain uses TRBV9 and TRBJ2-7, with TRBD1 as a possible D gene (5 bases). V was cut by 0 bases and J by 2 bases, with 12 bases left in between. The CDR3 is 15 amino acids. CDR1 is SGDLS and CDR2 is YYNGEE in the germline V gene.

This rearrangement joins TRBV2 to TRBJ1-2; 7 nucleotides agree with TRBD1. The CDR3 contains 14 residues. V was clipped by 3 bases and J by 5 bases; unmatched bases: 6. Germline V gives CDR1 SNHLY, CDR2 FYNNEI. The CDR3 nucleotides are TGTGCCAGCAGTGATGAAGGGGGCGGGTATGGCTACACCTTC. Translation gives CASSDEGGGYGYTF.

The genes are TRBV11-2 and TRBJ2-1; D is unresolved. Germline V gene lookup returns CDR1 SGHAT and CDR2 FQNNGV. The CDR3 has 16 residues. The V gene lost 2 bases and the J gene lost 5 bases, with 16 bases spanning the gap. In DNA form, the CDR3 reads TGTGCCAGCAGCTTAACGGCAGGTGGCAATGACAATGAGCAGTTCTTC. Translation gives CASSLTAGGNDNEQFF.

The chain joins TRBV30 to TRBJ1-1; the D is unclear. From germline, CDR1 is GTSNPN and CDR2 SVGIG (reference sequence). The CDR3 has 13 amino acids. V lost 2 bases and J 6 bases, leaving 13 bases between the germline ends. For the CDR3, the DNA is TGTGCCTGGAGTCATCGGGGTAGACCTGAAGCTTTCTTT. This codes for CAWSHRGRPEAFF.

The CDR3 sequence is CASSEKPGPAGQPQHF. CDR3 in DNA: TGTGCCAGCAGCGAGAAACCGGGGCCAGCGGGGCAGCCCCAGCATTTT. V usage is TRBV2 and J usage is TRBJ1-5, with a possible D match to TRBD1 (5 bases). Per germline, CDR1 SNHLY and CDR2 FYNNEI. The V and J ends lost 6 bases and 7 bases respectively, with 22 bases between them. This CDR3 contains 16 residues.

The chain links TRBV3-1 (or the pseudogene TRBV3-2) to TRBJ2-7; a weak D match, TRBD1 (6 bases). With 0 bases removed from V and 4 bases from J, the gap between germline ends came to 16 bases. The V gene's germline CDR1 is LGHDT and CDR2 YNNKEL (reference sequence). The CDR3 is made up of 16 amino acids. The CDR3 is CASSQEGARSPYEQYF. As DNA, the CDR3 is TGTGCCAGCAGCCAAGAGGGGGCACGCTCCCCTTACGAGCAGTACTTC.

V and J are TRBV19 and TRBJ2-7, with 13 bases aligning to TRBD2. CDR1 is LNHDA and CDR2 is SQIVND in the germline V gene (reference sequence). The V gene end was trimmed by 8 bases and the J gene end by 0 bases; junction bases not matched to a gene: 1. CDR3 length equals 14 residues. CDR3 residues: CASRTSGSSYEQYF. Here the CDR3 DNA reads TGTGCCAGTCGGACTAGCGGGAGCTCCTACGAGCAGTACTTC.

The chain couples TRBV30 to TRBJ1-1; D uncertain. The length of the CDR3 is 12 residues. Germline V CDR1 and CDR2: GTSNPN, SVGIG (reference sequence). V was cut by 0 bases and J by 7 bases, with 9 bases left in between. DNA for the CDR3: TGTGCCTGGAGTGTACAGCCTGTTGAAGCTTTCTTT. Its protein product is CAWSVQPVEAFF.

As DNA, the CDR3 is TGTGCCAGCAGCGCAGGCTCAGGGCACGCTGAAGCTTTCTTT. As protein: CASSAGSGHAEAFF. The chain recombines TRBV9 with TRBJ1-1, with a possible D match to TRBD1 (5 bases). Looked up from germline, CDR1 is SGDLS and CDR2 is YYNGEE. This CDR3 comprises 14 residues. Trimming stripped 3 bases from V and 6 bases from J, with 15 bases between.

The genes are TRBV3-1 (or the pseudogene TRBV3-2) and TRBJ1-1; 7 bases match TRBD1. The CDR3 is made up of 17 amino acids. Germline assignment: CDR1 LGHDT and CDR2 YNNKEL (reference sequence). The junction had 12 bases not matched to a gene; V was cut back by 4 bases and J by 1 base. CDR3 region: CASSPPRDSLGNTEAFF. CDR3 in DNA: TGTGCCAGCAGCCCCCCACGGGACAGCCTGGGGAACACTGAAGCTTTCTTT.

The chain recombines TRBV30 with TRBJ1-4; unclear D gene. The V and J ends lost 0 bases and 4 bases respectively, with 6 bases between them. The CDR3 sequence is 13 residues long. Per the germline V gene, CDR1 is GTSNPN and CDR2 is SVGIG (reference sequence). The CDR3 region is CAWSVRGNEKLFF. The CDR3 nucleotides are TGTGCCTGGAGTGTGCGGGGTAATGAAAAACTGTTTTTT.

The sample holds a few counts of this clone. V usage is TRBV15 and J usage is TRBJ2-7; 10 bases line up with TRBD1. Germline CDR1 and CDR2: LNHNV and YYDKDF (reference sequence). This CDR3 spans 15 amino acids. Trimming took 1 base from V and 0 from J; bases not matched to a gene: 0. The CDR3 reads CATSRGTGGSYEQYF. The DNA for the CDR3 is TGTGCCACCAGCAGAGGGACAGGGGGCTCCTACGAGCAGTACTTC.

This clone was seen a single time. CDR3 nucleotides: TGTGCCAGCAGCTCCGACAGGGCCCATGGCTACACCTTC. It is translated as CASSSDRAHGYTF. The rearrangement links TRBV12-3 or TRBV12-4 to TRBJ1-2; 7 positions match TRBD1. The V gene end was trimmed by 6 bases and the J gene end by 6 bases; junction bases not matched to a gene: 7. The CDR3 has 13 residues.

V usage is TRBV27 and J usage is TRBJ2-7; D may be TRBD2 (6 bases). CDR1 MNHEY and CDR2 SMNVEV come from the germline V gene (reference sequence). The V gene lost 10 bases and the J gene lost 2 bases, with 9 bases spanning the gap. The CDR3 has 11 residues. CDR3 DNA: TGTGCCACGGCGGGGACCTACGAGCAGTACTTC. Its translation is CATAGTYEQYF.

The CDR3 DNA sequence: TGTGCCTGGAGTGTACCGGGACAGGGGGAGAACGAGCAGTACTTC. This sequence encodes CAWSVPGQGENEQYF. V usage is TRBV30 and J usage is TRBJ2-7; 11 bases map to TRBD1. V shed 0 bases, J shed 5 bases, and the junction held 6 bases outside the gene matches. This CDR3 comprises 15 residues. The germline gives CDR1 GTSNPN, CDR2 SVGIG (reference sequence).

The chain has TRBV27 and TRBJ1-1; the D gene is possibly TRBD1 (5 bases). The CDR3 runs to 14 residues. Trimming removed 7 bases from V and 1 base from J, with 13 bases in between. Germline loops: CDR1 MNHEY, CDR2 SMNVEV (reference sequence). Here the CDR3 reads CASNVGQSNTEAFF. CDR3 DNA sequence: TGTGCCAGCAATGTGGGGCAGTCGAACACTGAAGCTTTCTTT.

Details on this clone: This CDR3 is also generated by other DNA sequences in the sample. This rearrangement joins TRBV19 to TRBJ2-7; D possibly corresponds to TRBD1 (5 bases). The CDR3 is 12 residues long. Germline lookup yields CDR1 LNHDA and CDR2 SQIVND (reference sequence). V lost 3 bases and J 3 bases, leaving 6 bases between the germline ends. In DNA, the CDR3 is TGTGCCAGTAGTATTCAGGGCTACGAGCAGTACTTC. This sequence encodes CASSIQGYEQYF.